The 2 T cell receptor beta chains in this list originate from one sample, sequenced in a study of blood T cell repertoires in COVID-19. The method was immunoSEQ multiplex PCR; TCRdb's version includes in-frame clones alone and lacks a portion of them. The sample comprises about 140,000 clones, almost 90% of which are singletons, and more than 9% rests with the top ten. What was sequenced was peripheral blood. The receptors come from a man aged 50-59 years with active or convalescent COVID-19.

The rearrangement links TRBV7-9 to TRBJ2-5; TRBD1 matches at 9 bases. The CDR3 consists of 17 residues. The germline CDR1 and CDR2 sequences are SEHNR and FQNEAQ (reference sequence). V shed 5 bases, J shed 5 bases, and the junction held 15 bases outside the gene matches. The CDR3 sequence: CASSPTRGQGSKETQYF. The CDR3 bases are TGTGCCAGCAGCCCGACTAGGGGACAGGGTAGCAAGGAGACCCAGTACTTC.

The V gene is TRBV28, the J gene TRBJ2-1; 8 bases are shared with TRBD2. The germline V gene has CDR1 MDHEN and CDR2 SYDVKM. The CDR3 contains 15 residues. The V segment lost 3 bases and the J segment 3 bases; nucleotides outside the gene matches: 4. The chain's CDR3 is CASSFAGGDYNEQFF. The CDR3 bases are TGTGCCAGCAGTTTCGCCGGGGGGGACTACAATGAGCAGTTCTTC.